This note documents a single T cell receptor (beta chain) sequence. The data were produced by immunoSEQ multiplex PCR, yet TCRdb's version contains in-frame clones alone and is incomplete. The table lists around 130,000 clones, around 84% of them singletons. This sample was taken from a study of T cell responses to AZD1222 COVID-19 vaccine. The ends were cut back, 3 bases at V and 4 bases at J, with 15 bases in the middle. The CDR3 covers 15 residues. Germline loops: CDR1 DFQATT, CDR2 SNEGSKA (reference sequence). The source is an adult in good health. Sequenced here: peripheral blood, sampled on day 0 of AZD1222 vaccination. The chain joins TRBV20-1 to TRBJ2-2; the D gene is possibly TRBD2 (5 bases). CDR3 nucleotide sequence: TGCAGTGCTAGTCGGGAAGGTCTGGGCACCGGGGAGCTGTTTTTT. It encodes CSASREGLGTGELFF.